This TCR beta chain was identified during a study of blood T cell repertoires in COVID-19. CDR1 and CDR2 (germline): SNHLY, FYNNEI. With V trimmed by 8 bases and J by 2 bases, 3 bases remained unmatched. The CDR3 is 13 amino acids. Measured with immunoSEQ multiplex PCR; TCRdb has only the in-frame clones, and not every one. The table includes roughly 200,000 clones, around nine tenths detected once. J is TRBJ2-7 and V is TRBV2, with 10 bases lining up with TRBD2. Sequencing used peripheral blood. The sequence was collected from a man between 18 and 35 years old with active or convalescent COVID-19. The CDR3 region has the DNA TGTGCCAGCGAAGCGGGAGGGACCTACGAGCAGTACTTC. Amino acids: CASEAGGTYEQYF.